Detailed here is one T cell receptor beta chain. The data were taken from a study of technical replicates of blood from several donors. After removal of 5 bases from V and 9 bases from J, the junction contained 9 bases not matched to a gene. The CDR3 spans 13 residues. Germline V CDR1 and CDR2: SGHTA, FQGTGA. Assay: immunoSEQ multiplex PCR; the TCRdb copy retains only in-frame clones and omits some. The table has around 60,000 clones, more than 85% seen once. The sequenced material came from PBMCs. The chain recombines TRBV7-3 with TRBJ1-1, with 7 bases that match TRBD1. This receptor was taken from a human donor in good health. Some clones in this sample may be carry-over from other donors' samples. Here the CDR3 DNA reads TGTGCCAGCAGCCCCCAGAGGGACAGCAAAGCTTTCTTT. This codes for CASSPQRDSKAFF.